The 32 T cell receptor beta chains presented below share a single source sample, sequenced in a study of Tregs in tolerant kidney transplant recipients. Sequencing was performed with immunoSEQ multiplex PCR; in TCRdb, only in-frame clones are kept and a portion is missing. The sample contains about 15,000 clones, around 90% of which appear only once. Material for sequencing was CD8+ T cells from blood. These receptors were collected from a human donor in good health.

This clone appeared once. CDR3 sequence (DNA): TGTGCCAGCAGCCAAAATGGGGGGAACAATGAGCAGTTCTTC. As protein: CASSQNGGNNEQFF. V gene TRBV11-3 combines with J gene TRBJ2-1; TRBD2 might be the D (6 bases). The CDR3 runs 14 residues. The V and J ends lost 5 bases and 5 bases respectively, with 13 bases between them. Germline V gives CDR1 SGHNT, CDR2 YENEEA.

The chain employs TRBV5-4 and TRBJ2-7; D might be TRBD2 (5 bases). Germline V lookup: CDR1 SGHNT, CDR2 YYREEE (reference sequence). V was clipped by 4 bases and J by 0 bases, with 14 bases between them. This CDR3 has 15 amino acids. The CDR3 coding sequence is TGTGCCAGCAGCACTCACACTAGGAGCTCCTACGAGCAGTACTTC. Translation gives CASSTHTRSSYEQYF. Based on the CDR3 plus reference TRBV5-4 and TRBJ2-7, the full variable domain is ETGVTQSPTHLIKTRGQQVTLRCSSQSGHNTVSWYQQALGQGPQFIFQYYREEENGRGNFPPRFSGLQFPNYSSELNVNALELDDSALYLCASSTHTRSSYEQYFGPGTRLTVT.

This rearrangement joins TRBV9 to TRBJ1-5; the match to TRBD1 covers 7 bases. Germline assignment: CDR1 SGDLS and CDR2 YYNGEE. There are 15 residues in the CDR3. The ends lost 2 bases at V and 5 bases at J; junction bases unmatched: 7. CDR3: CASSVVKTGHQPQHF. DNA of the CDR3: TGTGCCAGCAGCGTGGTTAAGACAGGGCATCAGCCCCAGCATTTT. Together with reference TRBV9 and TRBJ1-5, the CDR3 gives the full variable domain: DSGVTQTPKHLITATGQRVTLRCSPRSGDLSVYWYQQSLDQGLQFLIQYYNGEERAKGNILERFSAQQFPDLHSELNLSSLELGDSALYFCASSVVKTGHQPQHFGDGTRLSIL.

This clone was picked up one time. The chain combines TRBV6-5 with TRBJ2-5, with 8 bases aligning to TRBD2. The length of the CDR3 is 12 residues. CDR1 and CDR2 (germline): MNHEY, SVGAGI. The J segment lost 4 bases and the V segment lost 7 bases, leaving 2 bases of the junction unmatched. The CDR3 DNA reads TGTGCCAGCACCACTAGCGGAGAGACCCAGTACTTC. Protein: CASTTSGETQYF.

Only one count was recorded for this clone. The chain uses TRBV25-1 and TRBJ1-1; no reliable D call. The germline gives CDR1 MGHDK, CDR2 SYGVNS. The CDR3 has 11 amino acids. Trimming pared 8 bases from V and 5 bases from J, leaving 9 bases between. CDR3 DNA: TGTGCCAGCGGAGGCGGGACTGAAGCTTTCTTT. The encoded protein is CASGGGTEAFF.

The chain carries TRBV9 and TRBJ2-1, with unresolved D. With 1 base removed from V and 6 bases from J, the gap between germline ends came to 11 bases. Germline CDR1 SGDLS, CDR2 YYNGEE. The CDR3 length is 14 residues. CDR3 sequence reads: CASSVSGGSNEQFF. CDR3 coding DNA: TGTGCCAGCAGCGTATCGGGCGGTAGCAATGAGCAGTTCTTC. The complete variable domain, with remaining parts taken from reference TRBV9 and TRBJ2-1, reads DSGVTQTPKHLITATGQRVTLRCSPRSGDLSVYWYQQSLDQGLQFLIQYYNGEERAKGNILERFSAQQFPDLHSELNLSSLELGDSALYFCASSVSGGSNEQFFGPGTRLTVL.

V and J are TRBV7-6 and TRBJ2-2; tentative D call: TRBD2 (6 bases). V was shortened by 4 bases and J by 5 bases, with 14 bases between the two germline ends. Germline CDR1 reads SGHVS; CDR2 reads FNYEAQ. The CDR3 runs 15 residues. The CDR3 DNA follows: TGTGCCAGCAGCTGGCGGGGTGGAGGGACCGGGGAGCTGTTTTTT. It codes for CASSWRGGGTGELFF.

The chain joins TRBV7-9 to TRBJ2-3; 10 nucleotides align to TRBD2. There are 17 residues in the CDR3. Germline CDR1 SEHNR, CDR2 FQNEAQ (reference sequence). Losses at the gene ends were 4 bases for V and 4 bases for J; bases not matched to a gene: 11. CDR3 bases: TGTGCCAGCAGCTCATACCCGAGCGGGGGGGCATCAGATACGCAGTATTTT. It translates to CASSSYPSGGASDTQYF.

The J gene is TRBJ2-7, the V gene TRBV4-1; D remains ambiguous. V lost 7 bases and J 0 bases, leaving 16 bases between the germline ends. The germline V gene encodes CDR1 MGHRA and CDR2 YSYEKL. The CDR3 has 15 residues. CDR3 DNA: TGCGCCAGCAAGAGGAGAAGGTCCGGCTCCTACGAGCAGTACTTC. Translation: CASKRRRSGSYEQYF.

V usage is TRBV15 and J usage is TRBJ1-2, with D possibly being TRBD1 (5 bases). Germline CDR1 and CDR2: LNHNV and YYDKDF (reference sequence). Deletions cut 0 bases from V and 5 bases from J, with 13 bases between. CDR3 length: 15 residues. The CDR3 region has the DNA TGTGCCACCAGCAGAGAGAAGGGGCCGGGGTATGGCTACACCTTC. Its translation: CATSREKGPGYGYTF.

The chain combines TRBV7-9 with TRBJ2-5, with D possibly TRBD2 on 5 matching bases. CDR3 length equals 16 residues. Germline CDR1 SEHNR, CDR2 FQNEAQ (reference sequence). The V and J ends lost 2 bases and 2 bases respectively, with 15 bases between them. The CDR3 region is CASSLRISEFQETQYF. The CDR3 bases are TGTGCCAGCAGCTTAAGGATTAGCGAGTTTCAAGAGACCCAGTACTTC.

Here the CDR3 reads CASRTGRFDEQFF. CDR3 coding DNA: TGTGCCAGCAGGACAGGGAGGTTCGATGAGCAGTTCTTC. The V and J genes are TRBV27 and TRBJ2-1, with a weak D call TRBD1 (7 bases). The CDR3 is made up of 13 amino acids. V was trimmed by 6 bases and J by 8 bases, leaving 14 bases between them. The germline CDR1 and CDR2 sequences are MNHEY and SMNVEV (reference sequence).

The chain couples TRBV7-2 to TRBJ2-4, with D unresolved. This CDR3 region has 16 residues. Trimming stripped 0 bases from V and 1 base from J, with 10 bases between. CDR1 is SGHTA and CDR2 is FQGNSA in the germline V gene. DNA of the CDR3: TGTGCCAGCAGCTTAGCTTCCCTGGGGGCCAAAAACATTCAGTACTTC. This translates into CASSLASLGAKNIQYF. Full variable domain (missing parts from reference TRBV7-2 and TRBJ2-4): GAGVSQSPSNKVTEKGKDVELRCDPISGHTALYWYRQSLGQGLEFLIYFQGNSAPDKSGLPSDRFSAERTGGSVSTLTIQRTQQEDSAVYLCASSLASLGAKNIQYFGAGTRLSVL.

The DNA for the CDR3 is TGTGCCAGCAGTGAAGAGGGGGACGGCGGGGAGGCCGGGGAGCTGTTTTTT. Protein sequence: CASSEEGDGGEAGELFF. The chain carries TRBV6-1 and TRBJ2-2, with D perhaps being TRBD1 or TRBD2 (6 bases each). V was shortened by 1 base and J by 6 bases, with 18 bases between the two germline ends. This CDR3 contains 17 residues. From germline, CDR1 is MNHNS and CDR2 SASEGT.

This clone was recorded once. This sequence joins TRBV11-2 and TRBJ2-7; tentatively, D is TRBD2 (5 bases). Germline V CDR1 and CDR2: SGHAT, FQNNGV. V was shortened by 2 bases and J by 7 bases, with 15 bases between the two germline ends. The CDR3 runs 14 residues. Written as DNA, the CDR3 is TGTGCCAGCAGCTTACATGTGCGAGCGGAGGAGCAGTACTTC. Translating it yields CASSLHVRAEEQYF.

The V call is TRBV6-1, the J call TRBJ1-1; D unresolved. CDR1 is MNHNS and CDR2 is SASEGT in the germline V gene. Trimming cost V 5 bases and J 5 bases, with 12 bases left between them. The CDR3 loop spans 13 amino acids. CDR3 DNA: TGTGCCAGCAGTTTTTCAAGGATGACTGAAGCTTTCTTT. Protein: CASSFSRMTEAFF.

The genes are TRBV13 and TRBJ2-7, with no clear D. The CDR3 totals 15 residues. The V and J ends lost 1 base and 5 bases respectively, with 15 bases between them. Germline values: CDR1 PRHDT, CDR2 FYEKMQ (reference sequence). The CDR3 sequence: CASSLVWGKRNEQYF. CDR3 DNA sequence: TGTGCCAGCAGCTTAGTATGGGGAAAGAGGAACGAGCAGTACTTC.

The rearrangement joins TRBV30 to TRBJ1-2, with 9 bases matching TRBD1. Germline trimming cut 0 bases from V and 8 bases from J; bases unmatched to any gene: 4. Germline values: CDR1 GTSNPN, CDR2 SVGIG (reference sequence). The CDR3 loop spans 13 amino acids. CDR3 bases: TGTGCCTGGAGTGTGGGACAGGGTGTGGGCTACACCTTC. Translated, it gives CAWSVGQGVGYTF.

The chain employs TRBV30 and TRBJ2-1, with D possibly matching TRBD1 (6 bases). V gave up 4 bases and J gave up 8 bases, with 15 bases separating them. CDR1 is GTSNPN and CDR2 is SVGIG in the germline V gene (reference sequence). CDR3 length equals 13 residues. The CDR3 coding sequence is TGTGCCTGGACGTTCGGTGGGGGCGATGAGCAGTTCTTC. Translating gives CAWTFGGGDEQFF.

J is TRBJ2-7 and V is TRBV19, with a weak D call TRBD2 (6 bases). Germline V gene sequence: CDR1 LNHDA, CDR2 SQIVND (reference sequence). Trimming cost V 3 bases and J 0 bases, with 6 bases left between them. The CDR3 length is 13 residues. CDR3 region: CASSMRGSYEQYF. CDR3 nucleotide sequence: TGTGCCAGTAGTATGCGGGGCTCCTACGAGCAGTACTTC. Full variable domain (rest looked up from reference TRBV19 and TRBJ2-7): DGGITQSPKYLFRKEGQNVTLSCEQNLNHDAMYWYRQDPGQGLRLIYYSQIVNDFQKGDIAEGYSVSREKKESFPLTVTSAQKNPTAFYLCASSMRGSYEQYFGPGTRLTVT.

The chain uses TRBV12-5 and TRBJ2-7; TRBD2 is a possible D gene (5 bases). The CDR3 consists of 14 residues. Trimming removed 6 bases from V and 3 bases from J, with 15 bases in between. Germline assignment: CDR1 LGHNT and CDR2 FRNRAP. The CDR3 DNA is TGTGCTAGTGGCCTCCGGGGTCCCCTCTACGAGCAGTACTTC. Amino acids: CASGLRGPLYEQYF.

This clone was recorded once. This sequence joins TRBV10-3 and TRBJ2-6, with D unclear. Germline CDR1 is ENHRY and CDR2 is SYGVKD. The length of the CDR3 is 13 residues. V lost 11 bases and J 1 base, leaving 9 bases between the germline ends. For the CDR3, the DNA is TGTGCCGGAAGCGATTCTGGGGCCAACGTCCTGACTTTC. Its protein product is CAGSDSGANVLTF.

The chain uses TRBV27 and TRBJ1-5; D gene unclear. Germline V gives CDR1 MNHEY, CDR2 SMNVEV (reference sequence). Trimming left V 2 bases short and J 2 bases short, with 10 bases between. This CDR3 spans 15 amino acids. The CDR3 DNA follows: TGTGCCAGCAGTTTAGTTCGCGGAGGCAATCAGCCCCAGCATTTT. The encoded protein is CASSLVRGGNQPQHF.

V gene TRBV4-1 combines with J gene TRBJ2-7; 8 bases match TRBD2. V dropped 3 bases and J dropped 6; count of bases not matched to a gene: 10. Germline V gives CDR1 MGHRA, CDR2 YSYEKL. This CDR3 is built from 15 residues. CDR3 sequence reads: CASSHPGLGTGEQYF. In DNA, the CDR3 is TGCGCCAGCAGCCACCCGGGACTAGGGACCGGCGAGCAGTACTTC.

J is TRBJ1-2 and V is TRBV27; unclear D gene. Trimming took off 5 bases at V and 4 bases at J, with 17 bases between the two ends. Germline CDR1 is MNHEY and CDR2 is SMNVEV (reference sequence). This CDR3 region has 15 residues. CDR3 coding DNA: TGTGCCAGCAGTCCCAAGGTGGGCGGACTCTATGGCTACACCTTC. It codes for CASSPKVGGLYGYTF.

CDR3 in amino acids: CASSFPGFPGGELFF. DNA for the CDR3: TGTGCCAGCAGTTTTCCGGGTTTCCCGGGCGGGGAGCTGTTTTTT. This chain links TRBV27 with TRBJ2-2; D unresolved. The CDR3 is 15 amino acids. The V end lost 3 bases, the J end lost 7 bases, and 15 bases lay between the germline ends. CDR1 is MNHEY, CDR2 SMNVEV, per germline (reference sequence).

The chain carries TRBV2 and TRBJ2-7; D gene unclear. This CDR3 is 11 amino acids long. The V and J ends lost 10 bases and 5 bases respectively, with 12 bases between them. The V gene's germline CDR1 is SNHLY and CDR2 FYNNEI. In DNA form, the CDR3 reads TGTGCCACCTCAATTGGGGACGAGCAGTACTTC. Protein sequence: CATSIGDEQYF.

This chain connects TRBV27 to TRBJ1-5, with TRBD1 identical over 7 bases. Germline V CDR1 and CDR2: MNHEY, SMNVEV (reference sequence). The junction had 11 bases not matched to a gene; V was cut back by 6 bases and J by 0 bases. The CDR3 length is 17 residues. The CDR3 DNA reads TGTGCCAGCAGCCAGATTCCGGGACAGTATAGCAATCAGCCCCAGCATTTT. This gives the protein CASSQIPGQYSNQPQHF.

The gene calls are TRBV30 and TRBJ2-3; the D call may be TRBD1 or TRBD2 (5 bases each). This CDR3 contains 15 residues. V dropped 3 bases and J dropped 4 bases, with 17 bases sitting between them. Looked up from germline, CDR1 is GTSNPN and CDR2 is SVGIG (reference sequence). CDR3 residues: CAWRKAGRGADTQYF. CDR3 bases: TGTGCCTGGAGGAAGGCAGGGAGAGGTGCAGATACGCAGTATTTT.

J is TRBJ2-5 and V is TRBV5-1; 8 nucleotides line up with TRBD2. This CDR3 has 16 amino acids. Germline lookup yields CDR1 SGHRS and CDR2 YFSETQ. Trimming removed 0 bases from V and 5 bases from J; junction bases left unmatched: 9. The CDR3 nucleotides read TGCGCCAGCAGCTTGGTCTCCGGGGGGGTTGGTGAGACCCAGTACTTC. Translation gives CASSLVSGGVGETQYF. Using reference TRBV5-1 and TRBJ2-5 for the parts outside the CDR3, the full variable domain is KAGVTQTPRYLIKTRGQQVTLSCSPISGHRSVSWYQQTPGQGLQFLFEYFSETQRNKGNFPGRFSGRQFSNSRSEMNVSTLELGDSALYLCASSLVSGGVGETQYFGPGTRLLVL.

The chain has TRBV29-1 and TRBJ1-2; 7 bases line up with TRBD1. The CDR3 covers 12 residues. The germline gives CDR1 SQVTM, CDR2 ANQGSEA. The V segment lost 8 bases and the J segment 6 bases; nucleotides outside the gene matches: 9. The CDR3 here is CSHLQGKDGYTF. In nucleotides, the CDR3 is TGCAGCCACCTACAGGGGAAGGATGGCTACACCTTC.

V and J are TRBV5-1 and TRBJ2-2; a weak D match, TRBD2 (5 bases). The CDR3 runs 15 residues. Germline V lookup: CDR1 SGHRS, CDR2 YFSETQ. V was pared by 4 bases and J by 1 base, with 11 bases between. The CDR3 here is CASSRTDKNTGELFF. The DNA for the CDR3 is TGCGCCAGCAGCAGGACTGATAAGAACACCGGGGAGCTGTTTTTT. Together with reference TRBV5-1 and TRBJ2-2, the CDR3 gives the full variable domain: KAGVTQTPRYLIKTRGQQVTLSCSPISGHRSVSWYQQTPGQGLQFLFEYFSETQRNKGNFPGRFSGRQFSNSRSEMNVSTLELGDSALYLCASSRTDKNTGELFFGEGSRLTVL.